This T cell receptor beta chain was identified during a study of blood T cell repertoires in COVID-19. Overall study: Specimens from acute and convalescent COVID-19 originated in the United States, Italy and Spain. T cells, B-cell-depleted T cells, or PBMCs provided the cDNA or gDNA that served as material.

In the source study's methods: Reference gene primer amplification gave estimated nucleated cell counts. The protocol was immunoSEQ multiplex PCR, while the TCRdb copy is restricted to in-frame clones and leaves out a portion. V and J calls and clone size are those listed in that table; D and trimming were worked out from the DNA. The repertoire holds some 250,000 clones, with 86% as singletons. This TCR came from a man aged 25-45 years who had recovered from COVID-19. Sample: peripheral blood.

CDR3 protein: CASSPGQGDGYTF. The CDR3 region has the DNA TGTGCCAGCAGCCCGGGACAGGGAGATGGCTACACCTTC. The chain links TRBV6-5 to TRBJ1-2; TRBD1 matches 9 bases. J gave up 6 bases and V 6 bases, and 5 bases lay outside the gene matches. Germline loops: CDR1 MNHEY, CDR2 SVGAGI. The CDR3 extends over 13 amino acids.